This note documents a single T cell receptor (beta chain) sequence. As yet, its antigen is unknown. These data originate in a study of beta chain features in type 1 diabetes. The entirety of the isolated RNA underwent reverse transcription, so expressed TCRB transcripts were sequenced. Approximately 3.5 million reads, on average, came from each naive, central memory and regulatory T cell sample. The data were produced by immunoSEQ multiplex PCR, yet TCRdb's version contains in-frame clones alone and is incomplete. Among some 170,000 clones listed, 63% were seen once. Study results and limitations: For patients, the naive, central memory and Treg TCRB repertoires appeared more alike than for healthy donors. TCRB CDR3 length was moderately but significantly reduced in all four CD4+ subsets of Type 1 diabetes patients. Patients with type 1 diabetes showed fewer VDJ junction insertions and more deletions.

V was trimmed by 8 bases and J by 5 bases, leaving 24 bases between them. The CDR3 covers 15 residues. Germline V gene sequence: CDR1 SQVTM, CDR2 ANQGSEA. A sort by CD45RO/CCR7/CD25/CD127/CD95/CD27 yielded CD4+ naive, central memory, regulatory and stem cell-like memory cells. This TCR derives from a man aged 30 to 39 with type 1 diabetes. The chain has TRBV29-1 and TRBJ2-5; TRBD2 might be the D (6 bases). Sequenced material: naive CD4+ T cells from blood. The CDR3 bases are TGCAGCTTCGGGGGAGCAGCCTTACCGAGGGAGACCCAGTACTTC. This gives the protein CSFGGAALPRETQYF.